A selection of T cell receptor beta chains follows, all from one sample in a study of shared clonotypes between healthy human individuals. TCRdb's table, derived via immunoSEQ multiplex PCR, lists solely in-frame clones and lacks some. Here the sample spans millions of clones, approximately 94% being singletons. Sequenced material: naive CD8+ T cells sorted from blood. The receptor source for this set is a man between 18 and 29 years old in good health. The conserved cysteine and the conserved F or W are not part of the CDR3 here. The D gene is left open where the match is weak. Size is omitted from some rows. Given values are once, few, many or a class for expanded clones.

CDR3	J	V	D	size
AIRTFGDLFYGYT	TRBJ1-2	TRBV2	.	once
ASSQGQGTYNEQF	TRBJ2-1	TRBV7-3	TRBD1	.
ASSEGLSTTKGEKLF	TRBJ1-4	TRBV2	.	.
ASSQERGPSYEQY	TRBJ2-7	TRBV4-3	.	.
ASTASQGWDTEAF	TRBJ1-1	TRBV4-1	.	.
ASSSQAYEQY	TRBJ2-7	TRBV11-2	.	.
ASSQGETGGYYEQY	TRBJ2-7	TRBV4-2	TRBD1	.
ASSVGGDYEQY	TRBJ2-7	TRBV9	.	.
AWSVSPPLEAF	TRBJ1-1	TRBV30	.	.
ASSLRGAAGTDTQY	TRBJ2-3	TRBV28	.	.
ASSVDNEQF	TRBJ2-1	TRBV9	.	few
ASSPGTSIREQY	TRBJ2-7	TRBV5-8	TRBD2	.
ASSLGRRNSHHYGYT	TRBJ1-2	TRBV13	.	.
ASSNQGSQETQY	TRBJ2-5	TRBV27	.	.
ASSLQGASYNSPLH	TRBJ1-6	TRBV13	TRBD1	once
ASRPSGENYGYT	TRBJ1-2	TRBV28	.	.
ASTKSGGGLPAF	TRBJ1-1	TRBV27	.	.
ASSYYLGDNEQF	TRBJ2-1	TRBV7-9	.	.
ASSPGAYEQY	TRBJ2-7	TRBV18	.	few
ASSQGQGSFYEQY	TRBJ2-7	TRBV4-1	TRBD1	.
ASSLEGTEAYYNEQF	TRBJ2-1	TRBV5-1	TRBD1	.
AWSPGDTQY	TRBJ2-3	TRBV30	.	.
ASRIQGAGETQY	TRBJ2-5	TRBV27	TRBD1	.
ASSQISYEQY	TRBJ2-7	TRBV5-6	.	.
ASSLGLAGGTDTQY	TRBJ2-3	TRBV9	TRBD2	.
ASSLGLAGGPAGEQY	TRBJ2-7	TRBV7-6	TRBD2	.
ASSNDLYGYT	TRBJ1-2	TRBV6-5	.	.
SVWADTQY	TRBJ2-3	TRBV29-1	.	.
ASSQNSGREKLEETQY	TRBJ2-5	TRBV27	.	once
ASRGSSSYNEQF	TRBJ2-1	TRBV27	.	.
ASSLVDSNNEQF	TRBJ2-1	TRBV7-2	.	once
ASSLVKSGPNYGYT	TRBJ1-2	TRBV7-9	.	once
ASSLLAGDGYT	TRBJ1-2	TRBV28	.	.
ASSADSTPTDTQY	TRBJ2-3	TRBV9	.	.
ASSQDPPGHEGDEKLF	TRBJ1-4	TRBV4-1	.	.
ASSFLAGEDEQF	TRBJ2-1	TRBV27	TRBD2	.